This T cell receptor beta chain was sequenced in a study of regulatory T cells in long-lasting Graves disease (dated by TCRdb to the early 2020s). The study in broad terms: Persistent Graves' disease was defined as antithyroid drug treatment for over 5 years with persistently positive TSH receptor autoantibodies. This study used TCR sequencing and RNA sequencing of peripheral blood to compare persistent Graves' disease patients against newly diagnosed Graves' disease patients. Persistent Graves' disease patients in the clinical cohort had taken antithyroid drugs for about 10.3 years on average. The study was registered as a clinical trial and conducted in China. TCR sequencing covered approximately 13 persistent and 20 or so newly diagnosed Graves' disease patients, 33 samples in total.

There are 16 amino acids in the CDR3, from cysteine to phenylalanine inclusive. Only the CDR3 portion is preserved as DNA: 48 bases, with reading frame beginning at the first base. Relative to germline, V is 4 bases shorter and J is 2 bases shorter, with 15 bases between their ends. Sequences MNHEY (CDR1) and SVGEGT (CDR2) are obtained from the germline V gene. In light of the paper, this sample's time point label describes: persistent/refractory GD, antithyroid drugs over 5 years with positive TRAb. For both TCR sequencing and RNA sequencing, RNA was extracted from PBMCs using TRIzol. The diagnosis of Graves' disease followed American Thyroid Association guidelines. Recruitment of patients was carried out at an endocrinology department in Xi'an, China. Each patient gave about 8.1 milliliters of peripheral blood, collected in an EDTA anticoagulant tube. Ficoll Paque Plus density gradient separation was used to isolate PBMCs, and no additional T cell sorting was done. RNA quality was checked with an Agilent 2100 Bioanalyzer and agarose gel, and concentration with a NanoDrop 2000.

This clonotype was recorded at least ten times. It has no known antigen specificity. One base away there is no much larger clone; base qualities are not given. Findings and caveats that apply to the study as a whole: Persistent Graves' disease patients showed lower TCR Shannon entropy and fewer highly expanded clones than newly diagnosed patients, suggesting clonal expansion. More public clonotypes were shared among persistent patients (under 3,000) than among newly diagnosed patients (roughly 1,000). The authors noted that the small sample size was a limitation that may lower accuracy. Only peripheral blood was studied, because thyroid tissue, the primary lesion, was inaccessible. Sequencing and analysis were restricted to the TCR beta chain. TRBV28, TRBJ1-2 and TRBJ2-5 were preferentially used in persistent disease, while TRBV20-1 and TRBJ2-1 were favored in newly diagnosed disease.

Libraries were constructed by multiplex PCR. Sequencing relied on an Illumina HiSeq 4000. CDR3 regions were amplified by Arm-PCR with iRepertoire HTBI primers to construct TCR beta libraries. Before sequencing, the PCR products went through gel purification. The paper's data handling went like this. Across samples, roughly 60 TRBV and around 15 TRBJ segments were identified and used for gene usage analysis of CDR3 amino acid clonotypes. COPE and FqMerger were used to merge the filtered high-quality paired reads into contigs. BLAST was used to align contigs to the IMGT TRBV, TRBD and TRBJ reference genes, and CDR3 was defined following IMGT. Any clonotype with a frequency above 0.1% was classified as a highly expanded clone. Repertoire diversity was measured by Shannon entropy, and V-J evenness by the Gini coefficient. A clonotype found in more than one individual was treated as public. TCRdb redid the processing of the public reads, applying fastp at Q25 and MiXCR, and retained in-frame beta chains. Rows with a matching CDR3 protein are joined into one entry that keeps the most common DNA and genes. The V and J calls reflect TCRdb's pipeline rather than the authors' work. This sample holds about 290,000 distinct CDR3 sequences; under 25% were observed only once. About 56% of the sample belongs to the ten largest clones.

The sequence came from a female donor with Graves disease. The material sequenced was peripheral blood mononuclear cells (PBMCs), taken when the disease was refractory, from a patient treated with antithyroid drugs. The chain is encoded by TRBV6-2 or TRBV6-3 joined to TRBJ2-4, with the D call perhaps TRBD1 or TRBD2, as 5 bases match in each case. The sequenced DNA: TGTGCCAGCAGTTCCGGGGCGCGGGTGCCCAAAAACATTCAGTACTTC. It encodes CASSSGARVPKNIQYF.